The present T cell receptor beta chain was sequenced within a study of blood T cell repertoires in COVID-19. The overall study: Researchers got acute and convalescent COVID-19 samples from the United States, Italy and Spain. PBMCs, B-cell-depleted T cells, or T cells provided the cDNA or gDNA that made up the material.

Per the original methods: Nucleated cell number was recorded as an estimate derived from reference gene primer amplification. Assay: immunoSEQ multiplex PCR; the TCRdb copy retains only in-frame clones and omits some. That table supplies the V and J calls and clone size; D and trimming were determined from the DNA. The top ten clones hold more than 6.5% of a sample with roughly 200,000 clones, about 76% of them seen once. The CDR3 is made up of 15 amino acids. Germline trimming cut 3 bases from V and 7 bases from J; bases unmatched to any gene: 9. From germline, CDR1 is SGHTA and CDR2 FQGNSA. The sample consisted of peripheral blood. This TCR was sampled from a woman between 50 and 59 years old with active or convalescent COVID-19. The chain recombines TRBV7-2 with TRBJ1-2; 9 nucleotides line up with TRBD1. The CDR3 loop is CASSFGVQGAAGYTF. The CDR3 DNA follows: TGTGCCAGCAGCTTCGGTGTACAGGGGGCCGCTGGCTACACCTTC.